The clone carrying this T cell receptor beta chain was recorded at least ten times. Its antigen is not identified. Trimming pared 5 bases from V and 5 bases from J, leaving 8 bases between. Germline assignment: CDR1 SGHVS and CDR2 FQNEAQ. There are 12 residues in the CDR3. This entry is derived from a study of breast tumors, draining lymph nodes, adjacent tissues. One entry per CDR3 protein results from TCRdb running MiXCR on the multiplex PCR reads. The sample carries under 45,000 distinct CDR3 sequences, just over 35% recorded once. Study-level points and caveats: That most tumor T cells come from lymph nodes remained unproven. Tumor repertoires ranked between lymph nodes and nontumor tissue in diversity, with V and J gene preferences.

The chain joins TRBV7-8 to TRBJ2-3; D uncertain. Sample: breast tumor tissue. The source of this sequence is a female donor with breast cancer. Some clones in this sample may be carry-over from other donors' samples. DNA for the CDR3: TGTGCCAGCAGCGCAGGAAGAGATACGCAGTATTTT. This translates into CASSAGRDTQYF.